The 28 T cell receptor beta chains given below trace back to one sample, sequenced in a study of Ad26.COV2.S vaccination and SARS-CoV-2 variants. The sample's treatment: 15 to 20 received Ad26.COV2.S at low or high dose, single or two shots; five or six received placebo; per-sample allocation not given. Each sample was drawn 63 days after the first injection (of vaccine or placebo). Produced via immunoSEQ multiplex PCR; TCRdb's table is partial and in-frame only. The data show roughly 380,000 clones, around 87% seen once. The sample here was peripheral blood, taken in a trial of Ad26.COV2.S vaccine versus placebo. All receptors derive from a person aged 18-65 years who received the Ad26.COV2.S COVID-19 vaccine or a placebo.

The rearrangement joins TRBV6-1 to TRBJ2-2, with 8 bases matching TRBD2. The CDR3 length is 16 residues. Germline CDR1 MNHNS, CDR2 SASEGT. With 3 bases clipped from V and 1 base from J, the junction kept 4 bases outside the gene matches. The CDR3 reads CASSDIAGRNTGELFF. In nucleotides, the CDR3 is TGTGCCAGCAGTGATATAGCGGGGCGGAACACCGGGGAGCTGTTTTTT.

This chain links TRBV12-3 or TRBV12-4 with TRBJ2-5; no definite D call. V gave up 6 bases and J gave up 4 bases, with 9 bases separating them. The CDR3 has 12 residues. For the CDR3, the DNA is TGTGCCAGCAGAGGTGAGCCAGAGACCCAGTACTTC. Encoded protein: CASRGEPETQYF.

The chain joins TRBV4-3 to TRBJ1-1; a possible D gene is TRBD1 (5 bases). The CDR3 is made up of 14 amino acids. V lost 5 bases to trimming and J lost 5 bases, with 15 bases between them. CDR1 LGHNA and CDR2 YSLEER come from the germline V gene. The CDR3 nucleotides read TGCGCCAGCAGCTACGACGGGGGAAAGACTGAAGCTTTCTTT. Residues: CASSYDGGKTEAFF.

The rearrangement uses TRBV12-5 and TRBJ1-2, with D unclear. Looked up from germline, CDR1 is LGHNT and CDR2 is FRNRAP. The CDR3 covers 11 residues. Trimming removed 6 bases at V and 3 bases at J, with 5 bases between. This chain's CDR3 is CASGRDYGYTF. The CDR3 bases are TGTGCTAGTGGCCGGGACTATGGCTACACCTTC.

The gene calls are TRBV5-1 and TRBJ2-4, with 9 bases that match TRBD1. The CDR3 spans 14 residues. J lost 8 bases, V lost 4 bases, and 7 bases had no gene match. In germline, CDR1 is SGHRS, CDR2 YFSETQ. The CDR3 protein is CASSPWTGADIQYF. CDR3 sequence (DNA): TGCGCCAGCAGCCCCTGGACAGGGGCGGACATTCAGTACTTC. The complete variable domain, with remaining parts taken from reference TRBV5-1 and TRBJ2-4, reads KAGVTQTPRYLIKTRGQQVTLSCSPISGHRSVSWYQQTPGQGLQFLFEYFSETQRNKGNFPGRFSGRQFSNSRSEMNVSTLELGDSALYLCASSPWTGADIQYFGAGTRLSVL.

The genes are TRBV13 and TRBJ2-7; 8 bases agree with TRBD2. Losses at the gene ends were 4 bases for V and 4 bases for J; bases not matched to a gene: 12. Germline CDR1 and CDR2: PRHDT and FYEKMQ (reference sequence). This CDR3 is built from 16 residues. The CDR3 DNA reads TGTGCCAGCAGCTCAATGGCGGGACTAGAGGTGTACGAGCAGTACTTC. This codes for CASSSMAGLEVYEQYF.

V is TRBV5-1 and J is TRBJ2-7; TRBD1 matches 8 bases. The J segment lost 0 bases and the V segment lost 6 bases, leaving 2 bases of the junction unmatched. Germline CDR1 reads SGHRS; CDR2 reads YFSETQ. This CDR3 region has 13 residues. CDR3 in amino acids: CASTTGGSYEQYF. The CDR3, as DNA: TGCGCCAGCACCACAGGGGGCTCCTACGAGCAGTACTTC.

The CDR3 DNA follows: TGCGCCAGCAGCTTTGCAGGGTCCACTGAAGCTTTCTTT. Its translation is CASSFAGSTEAFF. The chain couples TRBV5-1 to TRBJ1-1; D possibly corresponds to TRBD1 (5 bases). CDR1 SGHRS and CDR2 YFSETQ come from the germline V gene. V was shortened by 2 bases and J by 4 bases, with 9 bases between the two germline ends. The CDR3 covers 13 residues.

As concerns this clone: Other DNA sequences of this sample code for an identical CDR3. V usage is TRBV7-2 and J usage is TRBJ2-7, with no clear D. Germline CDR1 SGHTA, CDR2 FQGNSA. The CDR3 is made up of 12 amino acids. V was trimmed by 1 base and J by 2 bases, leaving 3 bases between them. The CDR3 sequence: CASSLGAYEQYF. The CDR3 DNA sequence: TGTGCCAGCAGCTTAGGCGCCTACGAGCAGTACTTC.

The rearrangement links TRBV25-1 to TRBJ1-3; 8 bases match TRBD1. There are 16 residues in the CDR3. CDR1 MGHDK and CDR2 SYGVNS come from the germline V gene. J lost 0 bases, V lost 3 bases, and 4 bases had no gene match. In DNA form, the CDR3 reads TGTGCCAGCAGTGACCTGGACAGGGACTCTGGAAACACCATATATTTT. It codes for CASSDLDRDSGNTIYF.

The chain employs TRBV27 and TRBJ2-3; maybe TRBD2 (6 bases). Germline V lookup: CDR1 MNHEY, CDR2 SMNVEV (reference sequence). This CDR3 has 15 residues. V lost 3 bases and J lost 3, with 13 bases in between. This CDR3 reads CASSFAGLRTDTQYF. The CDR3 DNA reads TGTGCCAGCAGTTTTGCGGGGTTGAGGACAGATACGCAGTATTTT.

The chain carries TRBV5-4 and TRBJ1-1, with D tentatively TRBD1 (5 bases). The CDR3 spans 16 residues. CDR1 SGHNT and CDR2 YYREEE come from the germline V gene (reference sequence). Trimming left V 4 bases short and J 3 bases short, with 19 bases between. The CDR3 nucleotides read TGTGCCAGCAGCCCCAGGGCACATCGTCGTCACACTGAAGCTTTCTTT. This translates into CASSPRAHRRHTEAFF.

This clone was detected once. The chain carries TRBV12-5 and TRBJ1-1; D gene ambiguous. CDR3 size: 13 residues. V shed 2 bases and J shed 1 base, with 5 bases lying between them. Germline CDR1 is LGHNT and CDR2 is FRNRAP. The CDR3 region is CASGLTENTEAFF. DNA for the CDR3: TGTGCTAGTGGTTTGACGGAGAACACTGAAGCTTTCTTT. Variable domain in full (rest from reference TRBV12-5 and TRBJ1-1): DARVTQTPRHKVTEMGQEVTMRCQPILGHNTVFWYRQTMMQGLELLAYFRNRAPLDDSGMPKDRFSAEMPDATLATLKIQPSEPRDSAVYFCASGLTENTEAFFGQGTRLTVV.

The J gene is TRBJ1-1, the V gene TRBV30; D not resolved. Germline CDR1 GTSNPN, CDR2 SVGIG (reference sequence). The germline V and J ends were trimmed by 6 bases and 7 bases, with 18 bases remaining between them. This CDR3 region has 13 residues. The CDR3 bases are TGTGCCTGTCAAAATTCCCCGGGTGGTGAAGCTTTCTTT. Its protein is CACQNSPGGEAFF.

The CDR3 sequence: CASSYNRGALEEQYF. The CDR3 DNA sequence: TGTGCCAGTAGCTACAACCGAGGGGCCTTGGAAGAGCAGTACTTC. The gene calls are TRBV19 and TRBJ2-7, with D tentatively TRBD1 or TRBD2 (5 bases each). Germline V gene data show CDR1 as LNHDA and CDR2 as SQIVND (reference sequence). The ends were cut back, 6 bases at V and 7 bases at J, with 22 bases in the middle. This CDR3 region has 15 residues.

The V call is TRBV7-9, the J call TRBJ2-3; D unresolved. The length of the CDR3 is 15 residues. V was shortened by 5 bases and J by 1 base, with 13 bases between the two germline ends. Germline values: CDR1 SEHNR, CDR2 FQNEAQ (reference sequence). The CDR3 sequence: CASSALNSGTDTQYF. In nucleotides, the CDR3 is TGTGCCAGCAGCGCCCTCAACTCAGGCACAGATACGCAGTATTTT.

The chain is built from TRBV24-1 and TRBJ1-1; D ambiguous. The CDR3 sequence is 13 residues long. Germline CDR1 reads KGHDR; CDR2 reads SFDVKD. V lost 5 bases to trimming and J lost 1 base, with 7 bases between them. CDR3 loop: CATSGLRNTEAFF. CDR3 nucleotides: TGTGCCACCAGTGGACTCAGGAACACTGAAGCTTTCTTT.

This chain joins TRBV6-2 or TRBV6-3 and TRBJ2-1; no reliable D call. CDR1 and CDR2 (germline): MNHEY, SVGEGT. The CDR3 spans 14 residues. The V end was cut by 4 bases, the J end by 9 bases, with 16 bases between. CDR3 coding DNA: TGTGCCAGCAGTTTGGCCTCCCGCGCGATTGAGCAGTTCTTC. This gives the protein CASSLASRAIEQFF.

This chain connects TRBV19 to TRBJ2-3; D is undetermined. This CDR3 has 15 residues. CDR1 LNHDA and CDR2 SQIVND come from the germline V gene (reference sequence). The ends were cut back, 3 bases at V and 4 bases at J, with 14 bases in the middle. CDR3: CASSMNSRVADTQYF. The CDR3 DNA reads TGTGCCAGTAGTATGAATTCTAGGGTGGCAGATACGCAGTATTTT.

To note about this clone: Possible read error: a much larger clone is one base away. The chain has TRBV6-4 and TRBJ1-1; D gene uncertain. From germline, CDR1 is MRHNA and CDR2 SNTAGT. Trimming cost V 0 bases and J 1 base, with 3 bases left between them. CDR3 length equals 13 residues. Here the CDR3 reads CASSDSENTEAFF. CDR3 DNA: TGTGCCAGCAGTGACTCGGAGAACACTGAAGCTTTCTTT.

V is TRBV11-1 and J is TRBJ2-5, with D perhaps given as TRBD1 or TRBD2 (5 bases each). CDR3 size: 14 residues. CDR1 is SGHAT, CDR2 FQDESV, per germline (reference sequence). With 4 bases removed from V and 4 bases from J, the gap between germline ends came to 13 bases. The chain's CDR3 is CASSYTGGRETQYF. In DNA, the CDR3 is TGTGCCAGCAGCTATACTGGGGGTCGAGAGACCCAGTACTTC.

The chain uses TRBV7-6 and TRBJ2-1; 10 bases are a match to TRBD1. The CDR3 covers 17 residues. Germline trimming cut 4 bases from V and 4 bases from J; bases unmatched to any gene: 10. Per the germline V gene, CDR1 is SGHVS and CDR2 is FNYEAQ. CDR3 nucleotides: TGTGCCAGCAGCTCTCAAGGGGGACAGGGGAGATACAATGAGCAGTTCTTC. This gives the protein CASSSQGGQGRYNEQFF.

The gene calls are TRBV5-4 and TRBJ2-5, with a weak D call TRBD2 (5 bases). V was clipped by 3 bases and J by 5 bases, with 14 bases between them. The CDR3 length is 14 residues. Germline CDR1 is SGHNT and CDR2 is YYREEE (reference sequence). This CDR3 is CASSSRGPRETQYF. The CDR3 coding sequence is TGTGCCAGCAGCTCTCGAGGGCCGAGGGAGACCCAGTACTTC.

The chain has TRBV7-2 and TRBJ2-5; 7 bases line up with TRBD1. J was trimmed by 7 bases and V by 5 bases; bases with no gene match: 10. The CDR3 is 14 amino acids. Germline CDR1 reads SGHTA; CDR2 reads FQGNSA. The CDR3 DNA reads TGTGCCAGCAGCCCACCGGGGACAGTTGGGACCCAGTACTTC. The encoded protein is CASSPPGTVGTQYF.

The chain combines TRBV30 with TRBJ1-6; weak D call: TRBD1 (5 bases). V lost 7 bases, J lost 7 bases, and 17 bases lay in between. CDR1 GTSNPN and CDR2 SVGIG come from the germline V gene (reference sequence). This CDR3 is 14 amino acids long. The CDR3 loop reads CASAGGTENSPLHF. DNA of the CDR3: TGTGCCTCCGCGGGGGGGACGGAAAATTCACCCCTCCACTTT.

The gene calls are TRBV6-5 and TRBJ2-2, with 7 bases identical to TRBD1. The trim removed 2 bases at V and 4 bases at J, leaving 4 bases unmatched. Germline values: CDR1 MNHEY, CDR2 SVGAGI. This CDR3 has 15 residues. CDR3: CASSYRGLTTGELFF. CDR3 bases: TGTGCCAGCAGTTACAGGGGGCTAACCACCGGGGAGCTGTTTTTT.

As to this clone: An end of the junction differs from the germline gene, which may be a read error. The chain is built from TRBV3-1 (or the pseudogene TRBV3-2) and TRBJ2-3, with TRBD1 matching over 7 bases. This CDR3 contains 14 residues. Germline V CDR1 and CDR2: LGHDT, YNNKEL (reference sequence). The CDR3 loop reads CASSHRGGTDTQYF. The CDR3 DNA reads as TGTGCCAGCAGCCATAGAGGGGGCACCGATACGCAGTATTTT.

This CDR3 is CASSGTSGTDTQYF. In nucleotides, the CDR3 is TGTGCCAGCAGCGGGACTAGCGGCACAGATACGCAGTATTTT. This chain uses TRBV6-5 with TRBJ2-3; 10 bases fit TRBD2. CDR1 and CDR2 from the germline V gene are MNHEY and SVGAGI. The CDR3 has 14 amino acids. V shed 6 bases and J 1 base; nucleotides not matched to a gene: 1.